One and the same sample provided the 6 T cell receptor beta chains below, sequenced in a study of blood T cell repertoires in COVID-19. Here immunoSEQ multiplex PCR was the method, and the copy in TCRdb shows in-frame clones only, minus some. The data contain about 150,000 clones, over 70% of them singletons. Sequenced: peripheral blood. Receptor source: a human donor in a cohort sampled during active COVID-19.

The rearrangement joins TRBV3-1 (or the pseudogene TRBV3-2) to TRBJ1-1, with a weak D call TRBD1 (5 bases). Between the trimmed V and J ends, which lost 2 bases and 2 bases, there was a span of 15 bases. CDR3 length: 16 residues. Germline V gene sequence: CDR1 LGHDT, CDR2 YNNKEL (reference sequence). The CDR3 spells CASSQNLGGANTEAFF. The CDR3 DNA reads TGTGCCAGCAGCCAAAATTTGGGGGGTGCAAACACTGAAGCTTTCTTT.

The rearrangement uses TRBV5-4 and TRBJ1-1, with TRBD1 identical over 10 bases. This CDR3 spans 17 amino acids. Germline loops: CDR1 SGHNT, CDR2 YYREEE (reference sequence). V lost 0 bases to trimming and J lost 1 base; unmatched junction nucleotides: 6. The CDR3 DNA sequence: TGTGCCAGCAGCTTGGGACAGGGGGCGTTTGGGAACACTGAAGCTTTCTTT. It specifies CASSLGQGAFGNTEAFF.

The chain is built from TRBV3-1 (or the pseudogene TRBV3-2) and TRBJ1-2; weak D call: TRBD1 (5 bases). V was clipped by 1 base and J by 0 bases, with 9 bases between them. The CDR3 runs to 15 residues. Germline lookup yields CDR1 LGHDT and CDR2 YNNKEL (reference sequence). CDR3 DNA sequence: TGTGCCAGCAGCCAAGGGGGCGCTCCTAACTATGGCTACACCTTC. This codes for CASSQGGAPNYGYTF.

The rearrangement links TRBV6-1 to TRBJ2-7, with no clear D. The CDR3 spans 13 residues. Trimming cost V 0 bases and J 0 bases, with 3 bases left between them. Per the germline V gene, CDR1 is MNHNS and CDR2 is SASEGT. The CDR3 spells CASSEASSYEQYV. The CDR3 DNA is TGTGCCAGCAGTGAAGCGAGCTCCTACGAGCAGTACGTC.

This chain joins TRBV5-6 and TRBJ1-3; D is undetermined. CDR1 is SGHDT and CDR2 is YYEEEE in the germline V gene. This CDR3 contains 12 residues. Trimming took off 4 bases at V and 9 bases at J, with 11 bases between the two ends. This chain's CDR3 is CASSAGPSTIYF. For the CDR3, the DNA is TGTGCCAGCAGCGCGGGTCCGAGCACCATATATTTT.

Written as DNA, the CDR3 is TGTGCCAACAAAGGGACAGGGGGCCGCCGGGGGAGGGGCTACACCTTC. Encoded protein: CANKGTGGRRGRGYTF. The V and J genes are TRBV27 and TRBJ1-2; 12 bases match TRBD1. After removal of 10 bases from V and 8 bases from J, the junction contained 17 bases not matched to a gene. Germline V gene data show CDR1 as MNHEY and CDR2 as SMNVEV (reference sequence). The CDR3 loop spans 16 amino acids.